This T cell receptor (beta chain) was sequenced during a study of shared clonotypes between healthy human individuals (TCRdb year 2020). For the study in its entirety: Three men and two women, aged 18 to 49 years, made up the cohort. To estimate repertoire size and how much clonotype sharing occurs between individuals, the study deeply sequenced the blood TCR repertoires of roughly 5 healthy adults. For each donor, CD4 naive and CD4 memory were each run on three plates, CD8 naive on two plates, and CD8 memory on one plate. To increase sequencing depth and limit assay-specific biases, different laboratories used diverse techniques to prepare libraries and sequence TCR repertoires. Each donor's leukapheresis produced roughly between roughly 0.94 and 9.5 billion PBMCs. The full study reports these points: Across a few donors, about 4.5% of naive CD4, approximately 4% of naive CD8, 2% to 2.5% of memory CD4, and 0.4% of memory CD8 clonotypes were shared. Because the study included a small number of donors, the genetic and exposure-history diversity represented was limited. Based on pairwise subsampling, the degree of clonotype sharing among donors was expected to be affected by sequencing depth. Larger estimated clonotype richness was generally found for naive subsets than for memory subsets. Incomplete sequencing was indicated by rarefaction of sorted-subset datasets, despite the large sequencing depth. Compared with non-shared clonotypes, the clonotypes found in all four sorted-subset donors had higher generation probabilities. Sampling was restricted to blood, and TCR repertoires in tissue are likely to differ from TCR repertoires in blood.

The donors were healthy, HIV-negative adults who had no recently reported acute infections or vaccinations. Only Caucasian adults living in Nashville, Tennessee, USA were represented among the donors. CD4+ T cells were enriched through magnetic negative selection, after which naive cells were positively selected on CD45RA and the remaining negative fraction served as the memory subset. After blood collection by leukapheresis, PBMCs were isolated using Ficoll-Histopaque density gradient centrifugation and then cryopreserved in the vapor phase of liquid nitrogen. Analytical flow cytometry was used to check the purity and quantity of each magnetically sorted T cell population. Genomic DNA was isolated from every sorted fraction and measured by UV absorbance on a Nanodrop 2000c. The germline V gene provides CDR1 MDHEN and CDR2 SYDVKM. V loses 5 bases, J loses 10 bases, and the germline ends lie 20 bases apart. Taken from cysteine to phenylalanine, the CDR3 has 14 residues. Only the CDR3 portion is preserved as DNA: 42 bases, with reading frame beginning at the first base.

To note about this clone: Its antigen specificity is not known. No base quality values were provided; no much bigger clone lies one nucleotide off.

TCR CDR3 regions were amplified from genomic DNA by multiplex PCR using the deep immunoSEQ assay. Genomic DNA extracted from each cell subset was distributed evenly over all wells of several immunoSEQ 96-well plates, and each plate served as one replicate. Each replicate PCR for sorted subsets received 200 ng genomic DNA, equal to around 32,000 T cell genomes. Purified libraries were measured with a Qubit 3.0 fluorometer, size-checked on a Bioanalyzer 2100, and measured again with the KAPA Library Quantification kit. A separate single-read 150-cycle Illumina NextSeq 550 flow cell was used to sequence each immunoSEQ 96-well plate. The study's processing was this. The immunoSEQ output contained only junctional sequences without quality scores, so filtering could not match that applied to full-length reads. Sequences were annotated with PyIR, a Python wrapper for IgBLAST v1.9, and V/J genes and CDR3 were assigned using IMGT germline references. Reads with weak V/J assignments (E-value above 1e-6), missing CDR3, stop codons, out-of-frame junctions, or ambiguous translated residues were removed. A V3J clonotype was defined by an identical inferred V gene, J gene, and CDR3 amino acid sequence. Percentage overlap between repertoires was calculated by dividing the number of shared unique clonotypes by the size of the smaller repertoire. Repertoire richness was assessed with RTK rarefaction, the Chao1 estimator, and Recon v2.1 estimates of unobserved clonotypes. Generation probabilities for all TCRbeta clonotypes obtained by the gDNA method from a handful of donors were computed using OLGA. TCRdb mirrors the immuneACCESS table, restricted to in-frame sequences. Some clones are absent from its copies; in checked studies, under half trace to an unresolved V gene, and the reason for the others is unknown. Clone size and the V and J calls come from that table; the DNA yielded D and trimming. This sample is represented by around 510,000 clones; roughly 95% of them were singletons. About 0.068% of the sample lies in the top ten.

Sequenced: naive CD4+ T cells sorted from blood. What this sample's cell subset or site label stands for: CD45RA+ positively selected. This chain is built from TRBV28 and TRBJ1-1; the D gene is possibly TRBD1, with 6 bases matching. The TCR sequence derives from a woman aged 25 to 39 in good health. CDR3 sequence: CASSPHGGAGPAFF. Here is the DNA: TGTGCCAGCAGTCCTCATGGGGGGGCAGGCCCAGCTTTCTTT. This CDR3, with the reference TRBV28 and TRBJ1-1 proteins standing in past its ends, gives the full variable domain DVKVTQSSRYLVKRTGEKVFLECVQDMDHENMFWYRQDPGLGLRLIYFSYDVKMKEKGDIPEGYSVSREKKERFSLILESASTNQTSMYLCASSPHGGAGPAFFGQGTRLTVV.